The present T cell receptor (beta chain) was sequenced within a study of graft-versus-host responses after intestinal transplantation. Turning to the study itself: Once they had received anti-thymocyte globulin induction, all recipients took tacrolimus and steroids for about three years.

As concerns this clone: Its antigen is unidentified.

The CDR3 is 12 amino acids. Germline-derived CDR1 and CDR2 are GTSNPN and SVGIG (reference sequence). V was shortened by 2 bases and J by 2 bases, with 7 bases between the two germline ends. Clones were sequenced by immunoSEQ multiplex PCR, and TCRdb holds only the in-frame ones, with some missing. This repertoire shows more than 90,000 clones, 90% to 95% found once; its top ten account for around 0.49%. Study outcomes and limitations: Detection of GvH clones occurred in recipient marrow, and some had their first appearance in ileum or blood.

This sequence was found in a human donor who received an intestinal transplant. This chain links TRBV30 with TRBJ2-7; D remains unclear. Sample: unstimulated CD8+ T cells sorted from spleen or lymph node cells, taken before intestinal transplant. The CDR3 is CAWSPLAYEQYF. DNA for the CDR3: TGTGCCTGGAGTCCATTAGCCTACGAGCAGTACTTC.